This T cell receptor (beta chain) was captured in a study of blood T cell repertoires in COVID-19. Study-level background: Samples taken during acute and convalescent COVID-19 were collected in the United States, Italy and Spain. In each case, the material was cDNA or gDNA derived from T cells, B-cell-depleted T cells, or PBMCs.

Original data processing: From reference gene primer amplification, estimates of nucleated cell counts were derived. Measured with immunoSEQ multiplex PCR; TCRdb has only the in-frame clones, and not every one. V and J calls and clone size are those listed in that table; D and trimming were worked out from the DNA. The table includes 130,000 or so clones, 70% to 80% detected once. This clone appeared once. V was trimmed by 5 bases and J by 4 bases, leaving 20 bases between them. The germline gives CDR1 GTSNPN, CDR2 SVGIG (reference sequence). CDR3 size: 15 residues. The clonotype was recovered from a human donor in a cohort sampled during active COVID-19. Sequenced: peripheral blood. The chain carries TRBV30 and TRBJ2-5, with D perhaps matching TRBD2 (8 bases). The CDR3 reads CAWSLRGLAGETQYF. The CDR3 DNA is TGTGCCTGGTCCCTTAGGGGGCTAGCGGGAGAGACCCAGTACTTC.